The 24 T cell receptor beta chains in this list originate from one sample, sequenced in a study of blood T cells in healthy people across ages. The second PCR ran roughly 6 to 11 cycles with a sample-barcoded 5' primer and J-beta primers. TCRdb re-called the 5' RACE reads through MiXCR, storing one row per CDR3 protein. This table has some 670,000 distinct CDR3 sequences, 40% to 65% appearing once. The material sequenced was blood. These TCRs come from a woman of 80 years or more in good health.

Many counts were recorded for this clonotype. The rearrangement links TRBV2 to TRBJ2-3; no definite D call. CDR1 SNHLY and CDR2 FYNNEI come from the germline V gene. The CDR3 contains 12 residues. Trimming removed 3 bases at V and 6 bases at J, with 7 bases between. Here the CDR3 DNA reads TGTGCCAGCAGTGAGGGCAGGGATACGCAGTATTTT. Its translation: CASSEGRDTQYF.

To note about this clonotype: The junction shows a germline mismatch at one end, possibly a read error. J is TRBJ2-1 and V is TRBV7-2; weak D call: TRBD2 (5 bases). The CDR3 has 14 amino acids. CDR1 is SGHTA and CDR2 is FQGNSA in the germline V gene. The CDR3 loop reads CANSLDGGPGEQFF. The CDR3 DNA reads as TGTGCCAACAGCTTAGATGGAGGACCGGGTGAGCAGTTCTTC.

Notes on this clonotype: A much larger clone sits a single nucleotide away, making a read error possible. J is TRBJ2-3 and V is TRBV12-3 or TRBV12-4; the D call may be TRBD1 or TRBD2 (5 bases each). CDR3 length: 14 residues. V gave up 3 bases and J gave up 5 bases, with 12 bases separating them. The CDR3 DNA reads TGTGCCAGCAGTTTCAGAGGGGTCGGAGATACGCAGTATTTT. Residues: CASSFRGVGDTQYF.

The chain is built from TRBV10-3 and TRBJ2-1; no clear D gene. The V end lost 2 bases, the J end lost 8 bases, and 4 bases lay between the germline ends. The CDR3 totals 11 residues. Germline V gives CDR1 ENHRY, CDR2 SYGVKD. In nucleotides, the CDR3 is TGTGCCATCAGTGAGGAGGATGAGCAGTTCTTC. It specifies CAISEEDEQFF.

J is TRBJ2-1 and V is TRBV12-3 or TRBV12-4, with D possibly being TRBD1 or TRBD2 (7 bases each). The CDR3 length is 16 residues. With 6 bases removed from V and 5 bases from J, the gap between germline ends came to 20 bases. In DNA, the CDR3 is TGTGCCAGCAGGCTCGGGGGGACAGCAAGAAACAATGAGCAGTTCTTC. Translating gives CASRLGGTARNNEQFF.

This clonotype appeared a single time. The chain links TRBV10-3 to TRBJ1-2, with no clear D. Trimming took 3 bases from V and 12 from J, leaving 20 bases between them. Per germline, CDR1 ENHRY and CDR2 SYGVKD. This CDR3 spans 14 amino acids. CDR3 DNA: TGTGCCATCAGTGATTCGCGGGCCGCACAAGATGACACCTTC. Amino acids: CAISDSRAAQDDTF.

The chain uses TRBV10-3 and TRBJ2-2; the match to TRBD2 covers 9 bases. CDR1 is ENHRY and CDR2 is SYGVKD in the germline V gene. Trimming at V came to 5 bases and at J to 3 bases, leaving 7 bases not matched to a gene. This CDR3 spans 16 amino acids. In DNA, the CDR3 is TGTGCCATCAGTCCCCGCCGCGGGAGGGACACCGGGGAGCTGTTTTTT. Translated: CAISPRRGRDTGELFF.

Of note for this clonotype: One base away lies a much larger clone, so this may be a sequencing read error. The chain has TRBV20-1 and TRBJ2-1; TRBD2 aligns across 9 bases. This CDR3 region has 16 residues. With V trimmed by 5 bases and J by 11 bases, 19 bases remained unmatched. From germline, CDR1 is DFQATT and CDR2 SNEGSKA (reference sequence). For the CDR3, the DNA is TGCAGTGCTCCTACCGGGACTAGCTCCGCCTATGTCAAGCAGTTCTTC. It is translated as CSAPTGTSSAYVKQFF.

V is TRBV6-5 and J is TRBJ1-3; D unresolved. The ends were cut back, 0 bases at V and 0 bases at J, with 6 bases in the middle. Looked up from germline, CDR1 is MNHEY and CDR2 is SVGAGI. The CDR3 spans 15 residues. Here the CDR3 DNA reads TGTGCCAGCAGTTACTCGGGTTACTCTGGAAACACCATATATTTT. It yields the protein CASSYSGYSGNTIYF.

CDR3 amino acids: CASSLGLESSKQFF. CDR3 in DNA: TGCGCCAGCAGCTTGGGTCTCGAATCCAGTAAGCAGTTCTTC. This chain connects TRBV5-1 to TRBJ2-1; the D is unclear. V dropped 0 bases and J dropped 11 bases, with 15 bases sitting between them. The CDR3 has 14 amino acids. Looked up from germline, CDR1 is SGHRS and CDR2 is YFSETQ.

A few counts support this clonotype. V gene TRBV10-2 combines with J gene TRBJ2-1, with 8 bases aligning to TRBD2. Germline assignment: CDR1 WSHSY and CDR2 SAAADI. The junction had 6 bases not matched to a gene; V was cut back by 2 bases and J by 9 bases. This CDR3 has 14 residues. The CDR3 is CASSEASSGREQFF. Written as DNA, the CDR3 is TGCGCCAGCAGTGAGGCTTCTAGCGGGCGTGAGCAGTTCTTC.

The V gene is TRBV7-9, the J gene TRBJ2-3; D gene unclear. The V gene lost 7 bases and the J gene lost 2 bases, with 10 bases spanning the gap. Germline V gene lookup returns CDR1 SEHNR and CDR2 FQNEAQ (reference sequence). There are 13 residues in the CDR3. CDR3 DNA: TGTGCCAGCACCCGCCCTAACACAGATACGCAGTATTTT. It encodes CASTRPNTDTQYF.

A single count supports this clonotype. V usage is TRBV25-1 and J usage is TRBJ2-3; D is perhaps TRBD1 (5 bases). Germline CDR1 reads MGHDK; CDR2 reads SYGVNS. V dropped 3 bases and J dropped 6 bases, with 10 bases sitting between them. This CDR3 region has 13 residues. The CDR3 loop reads CASSDQGRDTQYF. The CDR3 DNA reads as TGTGCCAGCAGTGATCAGGGAAGGGATACGCAGTATTTT.

The V call is TRBV29-1, the J call TRBJ2-3; D uncertain. V shed 6 bases and J shed 0 bases, with 7 bases lying between them. The CDR3 contains 12 residues. Germline V gives CDR1 SQVTM, CDR2 ANQGSEA. The DNA of the CDR3 is TGCAGCGTATCCCTTAGCACAGATACGCAGTATTTT. This codes for CSVSLSTDTQYF.

A remark on this clonotype: Relative to the germline gene, one junction end is altered; a read error may explain this. The J gene is TRBJ2-7, the V gene TRBV2; no definite D call. The V gene's germline CDR1 is SNHLY and CDR2 FYNNEI. The length of the CDR3 is 12 residues. CDR3 nucleotide sequence: TGTGCCGGCAGCCTCGCGGCTTACGAGCAGTACTTC. This sequence encodes CAGSLAAYEQYF.

The gene calls are TRBV5-1 and TRBJ2-5, with unresolved D. V was shortened by 1 base and J by 11 bases, with 15 bases between the two germline ends. The germline gives CDR1 SGHRS, CDR2 YFSETQ. This CDR3 contains 13 residues. The CDR3 DNA reads TGCGCCAGCAGCTTGTCTTATGACAATGAGCAGTACTTC. Protein sequence: CASSLSYDNEQYF.

V usage is TRBV29-1 and J usage is TRBJ2-1, with D possibly TRBD1 on 6 matching bases. V lost 3 bases and J lost 12, with 21 bases in between. CDR3 length: 14 residues. Germline CDR1 and CDR2: SQVTM and ANQGSEA. In DNA, the CDR3 is TGCAGCGTTGAGGATGGAACAGGGACACGTCGGCAGTTCTTC. The encoded protein is CSVEDGTGTRRQFF.

Note on this clonotype: Likely a read error: the CDR3 ends without its conserved phenylalanine or tryptophan. The chain employs TRBV6-2 or TRBV6-3 and TRBJ2-1, with 9 positions matching TRBD2. Trimming removed 3 bases from V and 3 bases from J; junction bases left unmatched: 12. The germline gives CDR1 MNHEY, CDR2 SVGEGT. The CDR3 is made up of 18 amino acids. CDR3 region: CASSYHSPAGGIYNEQFL. The CDR3 nucleotides read TGTGCCAGCAGTTATCACTCACCAGCGGGGGGAATCTACAATGAGCAGTTCTTA.

The rearrangement joins TRBV20-1 to TRBJ2-7; D not resolved. CDR1 is DFQATT and CDR2 is SNEGSKA in the germline V gene (reference sequence). This CDR3 is 16 amino acids long. V gave up 5 bases and J gave up 3 bases, with 23 bases separating them. The DNA of the CDR3 is TGCAGTGCTCCGTACCCCGGAAGCAGGAACGGCTACGAGCAGTACTTC. This gives the protein CSAPYPGSRNGYEQYF.

This chain joins TRBV28 and TRBJ2-7; 8 bases are shared with TRBD1. The CDR3 loop spans 14 amino acids. V shed 7 bases and J 3 bases; nucleotides not matched to a gene: 8. The germline V gene has CDR1 MDHEN and CDR2 SYDVKM. CDR3 loop: CASNRDRRFYEQYF. DNA for the CDR3: TGTGCCAGCAATCGGGACAGGCGATTCTACGAGCAGTACTTC.

V usage is TRBV20-1 and J usage is TRBJ2-1, with a tentative D call TRBD2 (5 bases). Deletions cut 6 bases from V and 0 bases from J, with 15 bases between. The CDR3 has 15 residues. Germline V gene data show CDR1 as DFQATT and CDR2 as SNEGSKA (reference sequence). For the CDR3, the DNA is TGCAGTGCCGGGGAAAGTGGGAGCTCCTACAATGAGCAGTTCTTC. This encodes CSAGESGSSYNEQFF.

The genes are TRBV7-2 and TRBJ1-5, with 8 bases identical to TRBD1. With V trimmed by 2 bases and J by 5 bases, 5 bases remained unmatched. Germline lookup yields CDR1 SGHTA and CDR2 FQGNSA. CDR3 length: 15 residues. In DNA, the CDR3 is TGTGCCAGCAGCTTAAGCCAGGGGGCCCATCAGCCCCAGCATTTT. Amino acid sequence: CASSLSQGAHQPQHF.

Notes on this clonotype: Its ends do not fully match the called genes, so a read error is possible. The genes are TRBV20-1 and TRBJ1-4; TRBD1 is a possible D gene (5 bases). The CDR3 sequence is 15 residues long. Germline-derived CDR1 and CDR2 are DFQATT and SNEGSKA (reference sequence). CDR3 sequence reads: CSASQPGLANEELFF. In nucleotides, the CDR3 is TGCAGTGCTAGCCAGCCGGGGCTTGCTAATGAAGAACTGTTTTTT.

V gene TRBV6-5 combines with J gene TRBJ1-1; tentatively, D is TRBD1 (6 bases). The germline V and J ends were trimmed by 6 bases and 1 base, with 15 bases remaining between them. There are 15 residues in the CDR3. The germline V gene encodes CDR1 MNHEY and CDR2 SVGAGI. CDR3 coding DNA: TGTGCCAGCAGCGACCTCGGCAGGGGGAACACTGAAGCTTTCTTT. Protein: CASSDLGRGNTEAFF.